The entry below describes one T cell receptor (beta chain). Its antigen is not identified. The data originate from a study of shared clonotypes between healthy human individuals. Study-wide context: Samples came from a couple of female and a few male donors aged 18 to 49. A donor's plate count was three for CD4 naive and three for CD4 memory; CD8 naive had two and CD8 memory one. General study points: Clonotypes not shared had lower generation probabilities than those common to all four donors.

Only in-frame clones appear in the TCRdb table, and some are missing; sequencing was by immunoSEQ multiplex PCR. Altogether some 2,100,000 clones are present, approximately 96% being singletons, with the ten largest covering 0.1% to 0.15%. The CDR3 runs to 16 residues. Sequencing was done on a sample of naive CD4+ T cells sorted from blood. Subset in this sample: CD45RA+ positively selected. The rearrangement links TRBV21-1 to TRBJ2-7. TRBV21-1 is designated a pseudogene. The TCR originated in a man between 18 and 35 years old in good health. The chain's CDR3 is CASSSGATVSGYEQYF. For the CDR3, the DNA is TGTGCCAGCAGCTCCGGGGCGACCGTCTCAGGTTACGAGCAGTACTTC.